This entry is about one T cell receptor (beta chain). Its antigen is unknown. Produced via immunoSEQ multiplex PCR; TCRdb's table is partial and in-frame only. The sample has roughly 19,000 clones; roughly 86% are singletons. This record comes from a study of a mutant IDH1 vaccine in newly diagnosed glioma. V lost 7 bases and J lost 4; bases outside the gene matches: 12. CDR1 and CDR2 from the germline V gene are LNHDA and SQIVND (reference sequence). The CDR3 covers 15 residues. Noted time point: week 23, last vaccination. The vaccine gave 300 ug of a 20-mer mutant IDH1 peptide subcutaneously per dose.

The chain has TRBV19 and TRBJ2-5; 7 bases map to TRBD2. This material consisted of PBMCs, taken from a glioma patient whose treatment included an IDH1 peptide vaccine. The receptor was isolated from a man aged 25-40 years with glioma. The CDR3 sequence is CASTRREGLRETQYF. The CDR3 DNA reads as TGTGCCAGTACAAGAAGGGAGGGCCTAAGAGAGACCCAGTACTTC.